The rows below give T cell receptor beta chains drawn from one sample of a study of neurological immune-mediated disorders. TCRdb processed the 5' RACE reads anew with MiXCR; each CDR3 protein has one entry. Of under 60,000 distinct CDR3 sequences in the sample, roughly 23% were seen once. The sequencing input was PBMCs. Source of these receptors: a woman aged 70-85 years in good health. Both conserved end residues are part of each CDR3. A D gene is named only where the DNA matches it firmly. A clone size is listed for some rows: how often the clone was seen (once, few, many), or a class if it is expanded.

J,V,size,D,CDR3,DNA
TRBJ2-7,TRBV20-1,many,TRBD2,CSARADGTNPVYEQYF,TGCAGTGCTAGAGCCGACGGGACTAACCCCGTCTACGAGCAGTACTTC
TRBJ1-3,TRBV7-2,-,-,CASSLDHGHTIYF,TGTGCCAGCAGCCTAGACCACGGGCACACCATATATTTT
TRBJ2-2,TRBV28,many,-,CASSFYRNTGELFF,TGTGCCAGCAGTTTTTACAGGAACACCGGGGAGCTGTTTTTT
TRBJ2-1,TRBV5-1,many,-,CASSYTGSTVNEQFF,TGCGCCAGCAGCTACACCGGGTCAACAGTAAATGAGCAGTTCTTC
TRBJ2-1,TRBV7-2,many,-,CASSSFPRGGLYNEQFF,TGTGCCAGCAGCTCCTTCCCTAGGGGAGGATTGTACAATGAGCAGTTCTTC
TRBJ2-7,TRBV5-1,many,-,CASSLGQGDEQYF,TGCGCCAGCAGCTTAGGCCAGGGAGACGAGCAGTACTTC
TRBJ2-6,TRBV27,-,TRBD1,CASSLGTGDGANVLTF,TGTGCCAGCAGTCTCGGGACAGGGGATGGGGCCAACGTCCTGACTTTC
TRBJ2-3,TRBV6-2/TRBV6-3,many,TRBD2,CASRSLAGTDTQYF,TGTGCCAGCAGGTCCCTAGCGGGTACAGATACGCAGTATTTT
TRBJ2-7,TRBV5-1,many,TRBD1,CASSLTGTELYEQYF,TGCGCCAGCAGCCTTACCGGGACAGAGCTCTACGAGCAGTACTTC
TRBJ2-1,TRBV6-2/TRBV6-3,many,TRBD2,CASSYPPSGDALGNEQFF,TGTGCCAGCAGTTACCCGCCTAGCGGGGACGCCTTGGGGAATGAGCAGTTCTTC
TRBJ2-1,TRBV5-4,many,-,CASSFPGSSYNEQFF,TGTGCCAGCAGCTTCCCCGGGAGCTCCTACAATGAGCAGTTCTTC
TRBJ2-3,TRBV20-1,-,TRBD2,CSELAGGYDTQYF,TGCAGTGAACTAGCGGGCGGGTATGATACGCAGTATTTT
TRBJ2-1,TRBV7-2,many,TRBD2,CASSLDLAGGNEQFF,TGTGCCAGCAGCTTAGACCTAGCGGGAGGCAATGAGCAGTTCTTC
TRBJ2-1,TRBV7-2,many,-,CASSSNRVQGGNEQFF,TGTGCCAGCAGCTCAAACCGGGTCCAGGGGGGGAATGAGCAGTTCTTC
TRBJ2-3,TRBV6-2/TRBV6-3,many,-,CASSSYSLDTQYF,TGTGCCAGCAGTTCCTATAGTTTAGATACGCAGTATTTT
TRBJ1-3,TRBV20-1,many,TRBD1,CSANRQGGGNTIYF,TGCAGTGCTAACAGGCAGGGGGGCGGAAACACCATATATTTT
TRBJ1-2,TRBV4-1,few,-,CASSQEGFQGVGYTF,TGCGCCAGCAGCCAAGAGGGCTTCCAGGGCGTGGGCTACACCTTC
TRBJ2-1,TRBV5-1,large,-,CASSAGGRGNEQFF,TGCGCCAGCAGCGCTGGGGGCAGGGGCAATGAGCAGTTCTTC
TRBJ1-1,TRBV10-3,many,-,CAISEFGGGEEAFF,TGTGCCATCAGTGAGTTCGGCGGGGGCGAGGAAGCTTTCTTT
TRBJ2-1,TRBV5-1,-,-,CASSLVQGGGNEQFF,TGCGCCAGCAGCTTGGTGCAGGGAGGGGGCAATGAGCAGTTCTTC
TRBJ2-1,TRBV5-1,many,TRBD2,CASSSISGTSNEQFF,TGCGCCAGCAGCTCGATTTCCGGGACTAGCAATGAGCAGTTCTTC
TRBJ2-3,TRBV20-1,-,TRBD2,CSATKGLAAISTDTQYF,TGCAGTGCCACGAAGGGACTAGCGGCGATAAGCACAGATACGCAGTATTTT